The 20 T cell receptor beta chains listed next were all sequenced from one sample in a study of regulatory T cells in long-lasting Graves disease. Time point indicated: newly diagnosed GD, antithyroid drugs for less than 3 months. Researchers made the TCR library from RNA that was extracted from PBMCs. To make TCR beta libraries, researchers used iRepertoire HTBI primers and Arm-PCR of CDR3 regions. TCRdb analysed the multiplex PCR reads with MiXCR anew, one entry per CDR3 protein. The data contain over 200,000 distinct CDR3 sequences, around 17% of them singletons. The sample was peripheral blood mononuclear cells (PBMCs), taken at new diagnosis, from a patient treated with antithyroid drugs. Receptor source: a female donor with Graves disease.

The chain employs TRBV6-1 and TRBJ2-1; 8 nucleotides agree with TRBD1. Germline CDR1 reads MNHNS; CDR2 reads SASEGT. V shed 6 bases and J 5 bases; nucleotides not matched to a gene: 9. There are 15 residues in the CDR3. The CDR3 spells CASSQDRVGDNEQFF. CDR3 nucleotides: TGTGCCAGCAGCCAGGACAGGGTAGGGGACAATGAGCAGTTCTTC.

This sequence joins TRBV10-1 and TRBJ2-3; D uncertain. The germline V and J ends were trimmed by 5 bases and 2 bases, with 11 bases remaining between them. This CDR3 is 14 amino acids long. CDR1 WNHNN and CDR2 SYGVQD come from the germline V gene (reference sequence). The CDR3 nucleotides read TGCGCCAGCAGTAAATCGATCCTCACAGATACGCAGTATTTT. Protein sequence: CASSKSILTDTQYF.

The genes are TRBV3-1 and TRBJ2-7, with D maybe TRBD2 (5 bases). The length of the CDR3 is 12 residues. Germline-derived CDR1 and CDR2 are LGHDT and YNNKEL (reference sequence). Trimming pared 4 bases from V and 7 bases from J, leaving 11 bases between. The DNA of the CDR3 is TGTGCCAGCAGCCCCCTTCGGGGTGAGCAGTACTTC. This gives the protein CASSPLRGEQYF.

Many counts were recorded for this clonotype. The chain links TRBV30 to TRBJ1-3, with D possibly being TRBD1 (5 bases). The V gene lost 0 bases and the J gene lost 4 bases, with 13 bases spanning the gap. CDR3 length equals 15 residues. Germline CDR1 GTSNPN, CDR2 SVGIG (reference sequence). DNA of the CDR3: TGTGCCTGGAGTGTAGGGGTGTTGAGGGGAAACACCATATATTTT. Amino acid sequence: CAWSVGVLRGNTIYF.

The chain is built from TRBV6-2 or TRBV6-3 and TRBJ1-2; TRBD1 matches 7 bases. There are 15 residues in the CDR3. Trimming at V came to 6 bases and at J to 4 bases, leaving 11 bases not matched to a gene. Germline CDR1 is MNHEY and CDR2 is SVGEGT. The CDR3 sequence: CASSLSTGTVYGYTF. The CDR3 region has the DNA TGTGCCAGCAGCTTGTCGACAGGGACCGTCTATGGCTACACCTTC.

The chain has TRBV2 and TRBJ2-2, with 14 bases lining up with TRBD2. The length of the CDR3 is 15 residues. Germline lookup yields CDR1 SNHLY and CDR2 FYNNEI. The J segment lost 5 bases and the V segment lost 6 bases, leaving 2 bases of the junction unmatched. The CDR3 DNA follows: TGTGCCAGCAGGGGGACTAGCGGGAGTACCGGGGAGCTGTTTTTT. This translates into CASRGTSGSTGELFF. Full variable domain (missing parts from reference TRBV2 and TRBJ2-2): EPEVTQTPSHQVTQMGQEVILRCVPISNHLYFYWYRQILGQKVEFLVSFYNNEISEKSEIFDDQFSVERPDGSNFTLKIRSTKLEDSAMYFCASRGTSGSTGELFFGEGSRLTVL.

The chain has TRBV6-4 and TRBJ2-2, with 10 nucleotides matching TRBD2. Losses at the gene ends were 0 bases for V and 4 bases for J; bases not matched to a gene: 2. The V gene's germline CDR1 is MRHNA and CDR2 SNTAGT. The CDR3 contains 16 residues. Written as DNA, the CDR3 is TGTGCCAGCAGTGACTCTGCTAGCGGGAGCACCGGGGAGCTGTTTTTT. This encodes CASSDSASGSTGELFF.

V is TRBV30 and J is TRBJ1-4; D possibly corresponds to TRBD1 (5 bases). V was cut by 3 bases and J by 5 bases, with 13 bases left in between. From germline, CDR1 is GTSNPN and CDR2 SVGIG (reference sequence). This CDR3 is 14 amino acids long. CDR3 amino acids: CAWSTGHLNEKLFF. Here the CDR3 DNA reads TGTGCCTGGAGCACAGGACACTTGAATGAAAAACTGTTTTTT. Full variable domain (outside the CDR3, taken from reference TRBV30 and TRBJ1-4): SQTIHQWPATLVQPVGSPLSLECTVEGTSNPNLYWYRQAAGRGLQLLFYSVGIGQISSEVPQNLSASRPQDRQFILSSKKLLLSDSGFYLCAWSTGHLNEKLFFGSGTQLSVL.

This clonotype was found many times. The chain employs TRBV20-1 and TRBJ2-1; possibly TRBD1 for D (6 bases). The ends were cut back, 1 base at V and 3 bases at J, with 10 bases in the middle. The CDR3 has 14 amino acids. Germline V gives CDR1 DFQATT, CDR2 SNEGSKA (reference sequence). The CDR3 DNA reads TGCAGTGCTAGAGTTGCAGGGGTCTACAATGAGCAGTTCTTC. Its translation is CSARVAGVYNEQFF.

This clonotype was counted many times. J is TRBJ2-1 and V is TRBV7-9; D remains ambiguous. The CDR3 sequence is 13 residues long. Germline V gene lookup returns CDR1 SEHNR and CDR2 FQNEAQ (reference sequence). Trimming stripped 6 bases from V and 6 bases from J, with 12 bases between. CDR3 in amino acids: CASSSDVFNEQFF. CDR3 in DNA: TGTGCCAGCAGTTCAGACGTGTTCAATGAGCAGTTCTTC. Full variable domain (missing parts from reference TRBV7-9 and TRBJ2-1): DTGVSQNPRHKITKRGQNVTFRCDPISEHNRLYWYRQTLGQGPEFLTYFQNEAQLEKSRLLSDRFSAERPKGSFSTLEIQRTEQGDSAMYLCASSSDVFNEQFFGPGTRLTVL.

This clonotype occurred a few times. The V gene is TRBV7-9, the J gene TRBJ2-3; maybe TRBD1 (6 bases). Trimming stripped 4 bases from V and 14 bases from J, with 13 bases between. The CDR3 spans 11 residues. Germline CDR1 SEHNR, CDR2 FQNEAQ (reference sequence). CDR3 amino acids: CASSSGTLVYF. In DNA, the CDR3 is TGTGCCAGCAGCTCCGGGACACTGGTGTATTTT.

With respect to this clonotype: One end of the junction does not line up with germline, which may come from a read error. The V and J genes are TRBV6-2 or TRBV6-3 and TRBJ2-7; 15 bases align to TRBD2. Germline CDR1 MNHEY, CDR2 SVGEGT. This CDR3 contains 19 residues. The DNA for the CDR3 is TGTGCCATCAGTTACTCCGGGGGACTAGCGGGAGGCCCGGCCTACGAGCAGTACTTC. Its protein is CAISYSGGLAGGPAYEQYF.

For this clonotype: This likely traces to a read error, being one base from a far larger clone. The chain couples TRBV9 to TRBJ1-1, with D perhaps TRBD1 (6 bases). Trimming pared 4 bases from V and 1 base from J, leaving 11 bases between. The germline V gene has CDR1 SGDLS and CDR2 YYNGEE. The CDR3 consists of 14 residues. CDR3 DNA: TGTGCCAGCAGCCGTACAGGGCCGAACACTGAAGCTTTCTTT. Protein product: CASSRTGPNTEAFF.

For this clonotype: A far larger clone differs by one base, so this is likely a read error. CDR3 amino acids: CAISEWGRVDRDTEAFF. CDR3 nucleotide sequence: TGTGCCATCAGTGAGTGGGGCAGGGTTGATCGGGACACTGAAGCTTTCTTT. The chain carries TRBV6-1 and TRBJ1-1, with a possible D match to TRBD1 (5 bases). Germline CDR1 MNHNS, CDR2 SASEGT. The CDR3 length is 17 residues.

This clonotype was detected ten times or more. The rearrangement uses TRBV7-2 and TRBJ2-1; no clear D. This CDR3 is built from 13 residues. V gave up 2 bases and J gave up 9 bases, with 11 bases separating them. Per germline, CDR1 SGHTA and CDR2 FQGNSA. DNA for the CDR3: TGTGCCAGCAGCTTACGTAGGGCACCTGAGCAGTTCTTC. Protein: CASSLRRAPEQFF.

Many counts were recorded for this clonotype. This sequence joins TRBV5-5 and TRBJ2-7, with D unclear. The CDR3 loop spans 12 amino acids. Trimming removed 5 bases at V and 4 bases at J, with 10 bases between. The V gene's germline CDR1 is SGHKS and CDR2 YYEKEE (reference sequence). CDR3 DNA: TGTGCCAGCAGAAACGACGGATACGAGCAGTACTTC. Translated: CASRNDGYEQYF.

A few counts support this clonotype. The genes are TRBV4-1 and TRBJ1-2; D is undetermined. The ends were cut back, 2 bases at V and 2 bases at J, with 12 bases in the middle. The CDR3 covers 15 residues. Germline V CDR1 and CDR2: MGHRA, YSYEKL. CDR3 in amino acids: CASSQMFSGNYGYTF. The CDR3 DNA is TGCGCCAGCAGCCAAATGTTCTCGGGGAACTATGGCTACACCTTC.

This clonotype was seen at least ten times. This chain joins TRBV20-1 and TRBJ1-1; tentative D call: TRBD1 (5 bases). Trimming pared 3 bases from V and 3 bases from J, leaving 14 bases between. CDR1 is DFQATT and CDR2 is SNEGSKA in the germline V gene (reference sequence). The CDR3 runs to 14 residues. The CDR3 loop is CSASSGIRDTEAFF. In DNA, the CDR3 is TGCAGTGCTAGCAGCGGAATCAGGGACACTGAAGCTTTCTTT.

This clonotype was picked up many times. The genes are TRBV13 and TRBJ2-7; TRBD2 agrees at 7 bases. The CDR3 has 15 residues. V shed 5 bases and J 3 bases; nucleotides not matched to a gene: 10. Germline CDR1 PRHDT, CDR2 FYEKMQ (reference sequence). The CDR3 here is CASSRGGAGVYEQYF. CDR3 coding DNA: TGTGCCAGCAGCCGCGGAGGGGCGGGAGTCTACGAGCAGTACTTC.

The chain joins TRBV24-1 to TRBJ2-7, with a weak D call TRBD2 (6 bases). The CDR3 contains 15 residues. Trimming stripped 3 bases from V and 5 bases from J, with 16 bases between. The germline gives CDR1 KGHDR, CDR2 SFDVKD. CDR3 amino acids: CATSDRVAALDEQYF. DNA for the CDR3: TGTGCCACCAGTGATCGGGTAGCGGCCTTGGACGAGCAGTACTTC.